The clone carrying this T cell receptor beta chain appeared many times. The data are from a study of blood T cells in healthy people across ages. Study background: Capture by template switching was about one barcoded beta molecule per two T cells.

Extraction yielded at least 6 micrograms of total RNA per sample. The CDR3 sequence is 12 residues long. Germline values: CDR1 ENHRY, CDR2 SYGVKD. The V gene lost 0 bases and the J gene lost 9 bases, with 6 bases spanning the gap. Alongside a J-beta primer mix, a sample-barcoded 5' primer served in a second PCR lasting 7 to 11 cycles. TCRdb re-called the 5' RACE reads through MiXCR, storing one row per CDR3 protein. The repertoire holds some 750,000 distinct CDR3 sequences, with 22% as singletons. This receptor was identified in a man aged 70-80 years in good health. The chain uses TRBV10-3 and TRBJ2-1; D unclear. The sequencing input was blood. CDR3 protein: CAISESEVEQFF. CDR3 DNA sequence: TGTGCCATCAGTGAGTCAGAGGTTGAGCAGTTCTTC.